The 2 T cell receptor beta chains in this list originate from one sample, sequenced in a study of CXCR3-negative and CXCR3-positive naive CD8 T cells. Study-wide results and caveats: Greater hydrophobicity was found in TRB CDR3s of CXCR3-positive naive cells than of CXCR3-negative naive cells.

TRB cDNA libraries were made by UMI-labeled 5' RACE. Using the 5' RACE reads, TCRdb records one entry per CDR3 protein without DNA. In all, the sample yields around 84,000 distinct CDR3 sequences. Antigens of these TCRs are unknown. What was sequenced was naive CXCR3+ CD8+ T cells from blood. As to subset: CD45RO-CCR7+CD27+CD95- naive CD8+ T cells expressing CXCR3 (TNR3+). The receptors shown here come from a human donor in good health. Some clones in this sample may be carry-over from other donors' samples.

Here the CDR3 reads CASSLAETGVDNEQFF. This chain connects TRBV5-1 to TRBJ2-1; lacking DNA, the TRBD1 call made by TCRdb goes unchecked. From germline, CDR1 is SGHRS and CDR2 YFSETQ. This CDR3 contains 16 residues.

This chain uses TRBV6-2 or TRBV6-3 with TRBJ2-1; TCRdb outputs TRBD2, but without DNA this stays unchecked. Germline lookup yields CDR1 MNHEY and CDR2 SVGEGT. CDR3 length equals 14 residues. The CDR3 sequence: CATAGTSAYNEQFF.